This entry lists 29 T cell receptor beta chains sequenced from one sample in a study of beta chain features in type 1 diabetes. Antigens of these TCRs are unknown. The authors reverse transcribed all of the isolated RNA, so sequencing captured expressed TCRB transcripts. The data were produced by immunoSEQ multiplex PCR, yet TCRdb's version contains in-frame clones alone and is incomplete. The sample includes roughly 50,000 clones, roughly 40% of them seen just once. General study findings and limits: For Type 1 diabetes patients, all four CD4+ subsets carried TCRB CDR3s that were moderately but significantly shorter.

The sequenced material came from Tregs from blood. All receptors come from a man in his thirties or forties with type 1 diabetes.

Notes on this clone: This sample also contains other DNA sequences that code for the same CDR3. The rearrangement uses TRBV7-2 and TRBJ2-5; TRBD2 matches 16 bases. The CDR3 covers 16 residues. Losses at the gene ends were 4 bases for V and 5 bases for J; bases not matched to a gene: 4. The germline V gene has CDR1 SGHTA and CDR2 FQGNSA. The CDR3, as DNA: TGTGCCAGCAGCTCGGGACTAGCGGGAGGGAGGGAGACCCAGTACTTC. Encoded protein: CASSSGLAGGRETQYF.

This chain connects TRBV2 to TRBJ2-7; a possible D gene is TRBD1 (5 bases). The CDR3 has 13 amino acids. CDR1 is SNHLY, CDR2 FYNNEI, per germline. V lost 7 bases and J 1 base, leaving 11 bases between the germline ends. The CDR3 reads CASKGEGSYEQYF. The CDR3 DNA is TGTGCCAGCAAAGGGGAAGGGTCCTACGAGCAGTACTTC.

V gene TRBV6-1 combines with J gene TRBJ1-1, with TRBD1 matching 7 bases. The CDR3 has 12 amino acids. Germline V gene data show CDR1 as MNHNS and CDR2 as SASEGT. V trimming: 8 bases; J trimming: 4 bases; junction bases outside the gene matches: 4. CDR3 region: CASWTGPTEAFF. The CDR3 DNA reads as TGTGCCAGCTGGACAGGACCCACTGAAGCTTTCTTT.

The V and J genes are TRBV5-4 and TRBJ2-5; 9 nucleotides agree with TRBD1. This CDR3 spans 15 amino acids. From germline, CDR1 is SGHNT and CDR2 YYREEE (reference sequence). J lost 1 base, V lost 3 bases, and 4 bases had no gene match. CDR3: CASSSGQGFQETQYF. DNA of the CDR3: TGTGCCAGCAGCTCGGGACAGGGCTTCCAAGAGACCCAGTACTTC.

The rearrangement links TRBV7-3 to TRBJ2-5, with D perhaps TRBD2 (5 bases). V was trimmed by 1 base and J by 5 bases, leaving 8 bases between them. Germline lookup yields CDR1 SGHTA and CDR2 FQGTGA. There are 13 residues in the CDR3. The CDR3 reads CASSLNWRETQYF. The CDR3 coding sequence is TGTGCCAGCAGCTTAAACTGGAGGGAGACCCAGTACTTC.

The rearrangement joins TRBV7-9 to TRBJ1-2, with D uncertain. The ends were cut back, 7 bases at V and 6 bases at J, with 18 bases in the middle. The CDR3 runs 14 residues. Germline CDR1 and CDR2: SEHNR and FQNEAQ (reference sequence). The CDR3 coding sequence is TGTGCCAGCACCTCGGGAACTCGGGCGGATGGCTACACCTTC. Its protein product is CASTSGTRADGYTF.

The chain couples TRBV7-3 to TRBJ2-5; tentative D call: TRBD2 (6 bases). Germline V lookup: CDR1 SGHTA, CDR2 FQGTGA. CDR3 length: 14 residues. The ends were cut back, 1 base at V and 5 bases at J, with 11 bases in the middle. The CDR3 loop is CASSLSASAETQYF. Written as DNA, the CDR3 is TGTGCCAGCAGCTTAAGTGCTAGCGCCGAGACCCAGTACTTC.

The chain recombines TRBV28 with TRBJ2-4; a possible D gene is TRBD1 (5 bases). Germline V gene sequence: CDR1 MDHEN, CDR2 SYDVKM. Trimming left V 5 bases short and J 3 bases short, with 8 bases between. This CDR3 has 13 amino acids. The CDR3 spells CASSAGYKNIQYF. In DNA, the CDR3 is TGTGCCAGCAGTGCAGGGTACAAAAACATTCAGTACTTC.

In its sample, this clone was seen a few times. The rearrangement links TRBV20-1 to TRBJ2-1; D unclear. Germline lookup yields CDR1 DFQATT and CDR2 SNEGSKA (reference sequence). Trimming cost V 5 bases and J 7 bases, with 6 bases left between them. CDR3 length: 10 amino acids. For the CDR3, the DNA is TGCAGTGCTCACTCTAATGAGCAGTTCTTC. It is translated as CSAHSNEQFF.

The chain recombines TRBV5-5 with TRBJ2-2; the D is unclear. The V and J ends lost 1 base and 5 bases respectively, with 9 bases between them. CDR1 is SGHKS, CDR2 YYEKEE, per germline (reference sequence). The CDR3 runs 14 residues. The CDR3 is CASSLQAQTGELFF. CDR3 DNA sequence: TGTGCCAGCAGCTTGCAGGCTCAGACCGGGGAGCTGTTTTTT.

This chain uses TRBV5-1 with TRBJ2-7; D might be TRBD1 (7 bases). Germline V lookup: CDR1 SGHRS, CDR2 YFSETQ. The CDR3 is made up of 14 amino acids. V was clipped by 4 bases and J by 6 bases, with 17 bases between them. CDR3 sequence: CASSGGQGVFEQYF. CDR3 in DNA: TGCGCCAGCAGCGGAGGGCAGGGGGTCTTCGAGCAGTACTTC.

The rearrangement links TRBV5-1 to TRBJ2-2, with 11 bases matching TRBD1. The germline V gene has CDR1 SGHRS and CDR2 YFSETQ. CDR3 length equals 16 residues. Trimming at V came to 4 bases and at J to 5 bases, leaving 7 bases not matched to a gene. The CDR3 spells CASSPPGQGATGELFF. In nucleotides, the CDR3 is TGCGCCAGCAGCCCTCCCGGACAGGGGGCAACCGGGGAGCTGTTTTTT.

The rearrangement uses TRBV10-3 and TRBJ2-3, with a possible D match to TRBD1 (5 bases). The CDR3 has 13 amino acids. V dropped 1 base and J dropped 5 bases, with 7 bases sitting between them. CDR1 is ENHRY and CDR2 is SYGVKD in the germline V gene. The CDR3 region is CAISELGEDTQYF. The CDR3 DNA reads TGTGCCATCAGTGAGTTAGGGGAAGATACGCAGTATTTT.

This clone showed up just a few times. The rearrangement joins TRBV5-6 to TRBJ1-1, with TRBD1 matching over 7 bases. Per the germline V gene, CDR1 is SGHDT and CDR2 is YYEEEE. The ends lost 2 bases at V and 0 bases at J; junction bases unmatched: 1. The CDR3 is 14 residues long. The CDR3 here is CASSLGTVNTEAFF. CDR3 DNA: TGTGCCAGCAGCTTAGGGACAGTGAACACTGAAGCTTTCTTT.

The rearrangement uses TRBV15 and TRBJ1-5; possibly TRBD1 for D (6 bases). With 4 bases removed from V and 9 bases from J, the gap between germline ends came to 19 bases. Germline V gene data show CDR1 as LNHNV and CDR2 as YYDKDF (reference sequence). This CDR3 region has 15 residues. CDR3 loop: CATSIRGADVGPQHF. The CDR3 DNA is TGTGCCACCAGCATTCGGGGGGCTGATGTAGGGCCCCAGCATTTT.

The sample holds a few counts of this clone. V gene TRBV4-2 combines with J gene TRBJ2-2; 10 bases map to TRBD2. Germline V lookup: CDR1 LGHNA, CDR2 YNFKEQ. This CDR3 has 15 residues. V trimming: 6 bases; J trimming: 1 base; junction bases outside the gene matches: 2. The CDR3 DNA reads as TGTGCCAGCAGAGCTAGCGGGAGGAACACCGGGGAGCTGTTTTTT. Protein: CASRASGRNTGELFF.

The CDR3 bases are TGCGCCAGCAGCGCGGGAGACCAAGAGACCCAGTACTTC. Residues: CASSAGDQETQYF. V usage is TRBV5-1 and J usage is TRBJ2-5; the match to TRBD2 covers 7 bases. This CDR3 region has 13 residues. J lost 0 bases, V lost 4 bases, and 0 bases had no gene match. Germline lookup yields CDR1 SGHRS and CDR2 YFSETQ. The full variable domain, with the rest looked up from reference TRBV5-1 and TRBJ2-5, is KAGVTQTPRYLIKTRGQQVTLSCSPISGHRSVSWYQQTPGQGLQFLFEYFSETQRNKGNFPGRFSGRQFSNSRSEMNVSTLELGDSALYLCASSAGDQETQYFGPGTRLLVL.

This chain connects TRBV29-1 to TRBJ1-2; 10 nucleotides match TRBD1. The CDR3 totals 12 residues. Germline trimming cut 7 bases from V and 4 bases from J; bases unmatched to any gene: 3. Germline CDR1 and CDR2: SQVTM and ANQGSEA. The CDR3 reads CSGGQGGYGYTF. CDR3 coding DNA: TGCAGCGGAGGACAGGGGGGCTATGGCTACACCTTC.

The V and J genes are TRBV27 and TRBJ2-1, with TRBD2 identical over 10 bases. CDR3 length: 15 amino acids. Losses at the gene ends were 4 bases for V and 8 bases for J; bases not matched to a gene: 8. Germline V gives CDR1 MNHEY, CDR2 SMNVEV (reference sequence). The CDR3 sequence is CASSSPSGSSHEQFF. The CDR3 bases are TGTGCCAGCAGTTCCCCTAGCGGGAGTAGCCATGAGCAGTTCTTC.

The chain joins TRBV25-1 to TRBJ1-1, with D maybe TRBD1 (5 bases). The V gene lost 4 bases and the J gene lost 4 bases, with 13 bases spanning the gap. Germline CDR1 reads MGHDK; CDR2 reads SYGVNS. The CDR3 runs 14 residues. The CDR3 loop reads CASSVAGVVTEAFF. In DNA, the CDR3 is TGTGCCAGCAGTGTTGCGGGGGTCGTCACTGAAGCTTTCTTT.

V gene TRBV7-8 combines with J gene TRBJ2-1, with D perhaps matching TRBD1 (5 bases). V lost 2 bases and J 7 bases, leaving 12 bases between the germline ends. Germline CDR1 SGHVS, CDR2 FQNEAQ. This CDR3 has 14 amino acids. CDR3 loop: CASSLRGSRNEQFF. The CDR3 DNA sequence: TGTGCCAGCAGCTTAAGGGGTAGCAGGAATGAGCAGTTCTTC.

This clone was detected a few times. The chain uses TRBV7-3 and TRBJ2-3; 12 bases align to TRBD2. The CDR3 is made up of 18 amino acids. Per germline, CDR1 SGHTA and CDR2 FQGTGA. After removal of 4 bases from V and 0 bases from J, the junction contained 8 bases not matched to a gene. The CDR3 nucleotides are TGTGCCAGCAGCTCTCCGGGACTAGCGGGTGATAGCACAGATACGCAGTATTTT. This translates into CASSSPGLAGDSTDTQYF. Variable domain in full (rest from reference TRBV7-3 and TRBJ2-3): GAGVSQTPSNKVTEKGKYVELRCDPISGHTALYWYRQSLGQGPEFLIYFQGTGAADDSGLPNDRFFAVRPEGSVSTLKIQRTERGDSAVYLCASSSPGLAGDSTDTQYFGPGTRLTVL.

The chain has TRBV5-4 and TRBJ2-3; 9 bases fit TRBD2. Trimming at V came to 4 bases and at J to 2 bases, leaving 5 bases not matched to a gene. Germline values: CDR1 SGHNT, CDR2 YYREEE (reference sequence). The CDR3 contains 15 residues. Here the CDR3 DNA reads TGTGCCAGCAGCGTCCCTAGCGGGACCACAGATACGCAGTATTTT. Its translation: CASSVPSGTTDTQYF.

The chain carries TRBV9 and TRBJ1-3; D gene unclear. Trimming took 0 bases from V and 0 from J, leaving 13 bases between them. The length of the CDR3 is 17 residues. CDR1 and CDR2 from the germline V gene are SGDLS and YYNGEE. The CDR3, as DNA: TGTGCCAGCAGCGTAGGGTTCACCGGGAGCTCTGGAAACACCATATATTTT. This translates into CASSVGFTGSSGNTIYF.

The J gene is TRBJ2-2, the V gene TRBV5-1; 7 bases match TRBD1. The CDR3 has 15 amino acids. CDR1 is SGHRS, CDR2 YFSETQ, per germline. J was trimmed by 4 bases and V by 1 base; bases with no gene match: 4. The CDR3 nucleotides read TGCGCCAGCAGCTTGACCGGGACAGCCACCGGGGAGCTGTTTTTT. Amino acids: CASSLTGTATGELFF.

A few counts support this clone. The J gene is TRBJ1-4, the V gene TRBV6-4, with a tentative D call TRBD1 (5 bases). The germline CDR1 and CDR2 sequences are MRHNA and SNTAGT. The ends were cut back, 6 bases at V and 8 bases at J, with 22 bases in the middle. CDR3 size: 16 residues. CDR3 sequence: CASRTGHIRVWEKLFF. The CDR3 region has the DNA TGTGCCAGCAGAACCGGACACATCCGGGTTTGGGAAAAACTGTTTTTT.

This clone appeared a few times. Here the CDR3 DNA reads TGCGCCAGCAGCTTGGCCGGGGAATTCCTAGATGAGCAGTTCTTC. Translating gives CASSLAGEFLDEQFF. The chain recombines TRBV5-1 with TRBJ2-1; weak D call: TRBD2 (5 bases). The ends were cut back, 0 bases at V and 8 bases at J, with 15 bases in the middle. Germline loops: CDR1 SGHRS, CDR2 YFSETQ. The CDR3 runs 15 residues.

The rearrangement links TRBV5-6 to TRBJ2-3, with TRBD1 identical over 7 bases. Germline V gene data show CDR1 as SGHDT and CDR2 as YYEEEE. The CDR3 has 16 residues. V was clipped by 3 bases and J by 2 bases; unmatched bases: 9. The CDR3 sequence is CASSCRGCATTDTQYF. DNA for the CDR3: TGTGCCAGCAGCTGCAGGGGGTGTGCCACCACAGATACGCAGTATTTT.

The table lists this clone with a few counts. The chain is built from TRBV7-2 and TRBJ2-7, with D perhaps TRBD2 (5 bases). This CDR3 region has 15 residues. Germline V gives CDR1 SGHTA, CDR2 FQGNSA. Trimming shortened V by 4 bases and J by 0 bases, and 13 bases separated the two germline ends. For the CDR3, the DNA is TGTGCCAGCAGCTCAGGACCGGGGAGCTCCTACGAGCAGTACTTC. This codes for CASSSGPGSSYEQYF.